The 3 T cell receptor beta chains below all came from one sample that was sequenced in a study of T cell responses to AZD1222 COVID-19 vaccine. Clones were sequenced by immunoSEQ multiplex PCR, and TCRdb holds only the in-frame ones, with some missing. The table lists about 79,000 clones, under 95% of them singletons. The starting material was peripheral blood, obtained on day 0 of MenACWY control vaccination. The receptors come from an adult in good health.

The chain uses TRBV4-3 and TRBJ1-4; the D gene is possibly TRBD1 (6 bases). Trimming removed 0 bases from V and 8 bases from J, with 19 bases in between. CDR1 is LGHNA, CDR2 YSLEER, per germline. This CDR3 has 17 residues. CDR3 DNA: TGCGCCAGCAGCCAAGACCGTAACAGGGTCTCTTCCGAAAAACTGTTTTTT. This gives the protein CASSQDRNRVSSEKLFF.

The V and J genes are TRBV28 and TRBJ1-3, with D perhaps matching TRBD1 (6 bases). Per germline, CDR1 MDHEN and CDR2 SYDVKM. CDR3 length: 12 amino acids. V was shortened by 6 bases and J by 12 bases, with 15 bases between the two germline ends. The CDR3 loop is CASSTQGRLIYF. CDR3 nucleotide sequence: TGTGCCAGCAGCACACAGGGCCGGCTCATATATTTT.

The chain joins TRBV29-1 to TRBJ1-2; 10 nucleotides agree with TRBD1. Germline CDR1 SQVTM, CDR2 ANQGSEA. J lost 7 bases, V lost 7 bases, and 6 bases had no gene match. The CDR3 length is 12 residues. The CDR3 region has the DNA TGCAGCGGATTGACAGGGGGCGGTGGCTACACCTTC. This gives the protein CSGLTGGGGYTF. Based on the CDR3 plus reference TRBV29-1 and TRBJ1-2, the full variable domain is SAVISQKPSRDICQRGTSLTIQCQVDSQVTMMFWYRQQPGQSLTLIATANQGSEATYESGFVIDKFPISRPNLTFSTLTVSNMSPEDSSIYLCSGLTGGGGYTFGSGTRLTVV.